A selection of T cell receptor beta chains follows, all from one sample in a study of shared clonotypes between healthy human individuals. Assay used: immunoSEQ multiplex PCR; TCRdb lists only in-frame clones, some missing. Among under 2,000,000 clones listed, about 94% were seen once. Sequencing was done on a sample of naive CD8+ T cells sorted from blood. The receptors derive from a man aged 18 to 35 in good health. CDR3s include the opening cysteine and the closing phenylalanine or tryptophan. A D gene is named only where the DNA matches it firmly. Clone size, where shown, is once, few, many, or a class for clones that have expanded.

TRBJ2-1,TRBV14,.,.,TGTGCCAGCAGCCAAGCGGGTTTACGGACCAATGAGCAGTTCTTC,CASSQAGLRTNEQFF
TRBJ1-6,TRBV7-6,.,TRBD1,TGTGCCAGCAGCTTAGAAGGACAGGGTAATTCACCCCTCCACTTT,CASSLEGQGNSPLHF
TRBJ2-7,TRBV2,.,.,TGTGCCAGCAGTGAGGGCCACTACGAGCAGTACTTC,CASSEGHYEQYF
TRBJ2-2,TRBV2,.,.,TGTGCCAGCAGCGACCATGGGTCGGGTTGGGAGCTGTTTTTT,CASSDHGSGWELFF
TRBJ2-7,TRBV7-3,.,.,TGTGCCAGCAGCCCTTATTCAGACACCGAGCAGTACTTC,CASSPYSDTEQYF
TRBJ1-1,TRBV27,.,.,TGTGCCAGCAGCCGCAACTCCCGAAACATGAACACTGAAGCTTTCTTT,CASSRNSRNMNTEAFF
TRBJ2-7,TRBV12-2,.,.,TGTGCAAGTCGCCTAGGAAAGCGGGGCCAAGCCTACGAGCAGTACTTC,CASRLGKRGQAYEQYF
TRBJ2-3,TRBV11-2,.,.,TGTGCCAGCAGCTTAGGTTCCGGGACTCTGGATACGCAGTATTTT,CASSLGSGTLDTQYF
TRBJ2-7,TRBV11-3,.,TRBD1,TGTGCCAGCAGCCCACCCGACAGGGATTGCACCTACGAGCAGTACTTC,CASSPPDRDCTYEQYF
TRBJ2-3,TRBV7-9,.,.,TGTGCCAGCAGCTTAGCGTGGGCTAGCCCGACGGGAGATACGCAGTATTTT,CASSLAWASPTGDTQYF
TRBJ2-3,TRBV2,.,.,TGTGCCAGCAGTGTAGGTGGGGCAGATACGCAGTATTTT,CASSVGGADTQYF
TRBJ1-2,TRBV4-1,.,.,TGCGCCAGCAGCCAAGAATTAGGGGCAGGGCTGGAGTTTGGCTACACCTTC,CASSQELGAGLEFGYTF
TRBJ2-7,TRBV2,.,.,TGTGCCAGCAGTGTGTCGGGGGCAGAGGAGCAGTACTTC,CASSVSGAEEQYF
TRBJ2-7,TRBV7-2,.,TRBD2,TGTGCCAGCAGCTTAGGCGGGGGGCTTTCCTACGAGCAGTACTTC,CASSLGGGLSYEQYF
TRBJ1-1,TRBV27,once,.,TGTGCCAGCAGCCCTGGGAACACTGAAGCTTTCTTT,CASSPGNTEAFF
TRBJ1-2,TRBV5-1,.,.,TGCGCCAGCAGCTTACTTGACAAACCCTATGGCTACACCTTC,CASSLLDKPYGYTF
TRBJ1-1,TRBV2,.,TRBD1,TGTGCCAGCAGCCTTCATGAAGGGACAGGGGTTACTGAAGCTTTCTTT,CASSLHEGTGVTEAFF
TRBJ2-3,TRBV28,.,.,TGTGCCAGCAGTTTGGGGGGCGGCGGCACAGATACGCAGTATTTT,CASSLGGGGTDTQYF
TRBJ1-1,TRBV4-3,.,.,TGCGCCAGCAGCCGGACGGAAGGGGCTGAAGCTTTCTTT,CASSRTEGAEAFF
TRBJ2-5,TRBV5-4,.,TRBD1,TGTGCCAGCAGCAAAACGACAGGGTGGGAGACCCAGTACTTC,CASSKTTGWETQYF
TRBJ2-7,TRBV9,.,TRBD1,TGTGCCAGCAGCGTGACCGGGACAGCCACCTACGAGCAGTACTTC,CASSVTGTATYEQYF
TRBJ2-7,TRBV27,.,TRBD1,TGTGCCAGCAGTTCACTCGGACAGGGGAGCTCCTACGAGCAGTACTTC,CASSSLGQGSSYEQYF
TRBJ2-3,TRBV6-6,.,.,TGTGCCAGCAGTTACTCTAGCGATACGCAGTATTTT,CASSYSSDTQYF
TRBJ1-6,TRBV6-6,.,TRBD1,TGTGCCAGCAGTTACTCGATATACGGGACAGGGCCACCCCTCCACTTT,CASSYSIYGTGPPLHF
TRBJ2-7,TRBV28,.,.,TGTGCCAGCAGTTTATTTCATGACGAGCAGTACTTC,CASSLFHDEQYF
TRBJ2-7,TRBV7-6,.,TRBD2,TGTGCCAGCAGTCCTGGGACTAGCGAAACCTACGAGCAGTACTTC,CASSPGTSETYEQYF
TRBJ1-2,TRBV9,.,.,TGTGCCAGCAGCGTAGGGGGTAACGCCTATGGCTACACCTTC,CASSVGGNAYGYTF
TRBJ1-1,TRBV5-6,.,TRBD1,TGTGCCAGCAGCTGGGGGACAGCTGAAGCTTTCTTT,CASSWGTAEAFF
TRBJ2-7,TRBV27,.,TRBD2,TGTGCCAGCAGCCCTGTCGCGGGAGGAGTTTTCTACGAGCAGTACTTC,CASSPVAGGVFYEQYF
TRBJ2-5,TRBV11-2,.,TRBD2,TGTGCCAGCAGCTTAGAGCTAGCGGGAAAAGAGACCCAGTACTTC,CASSLELAGKETQYF
TRBJ1-3,TRBV7-2,.,.,TGTGCCAGCAGCTTCTTGACTGGAAACACCATATATTTT,CASSFLTGNTIYF
TRBJ2-1,TRBV25-1,.,.,TGTGCCAGCACGTACGGGCGGGGTCAATACAATGAGCAGTTCTTC,CASTYGRGQYNEQFF
TRBJ2-7,TRBV7-2,.,.,TGTGCCAGCAGCTTTGGGCGGTCCTACGAGCAGTACTTC,CASSFGRSYEQYF
TRBJ2-7,TRBV5-6,.,TRBD2,TGTGCCAGCAGCTCGGGACTAGACGTTTATGAGCAGTACTTC,CASSSGLDVYEQYF
TRBJ2-3,TRBV6-1,.,.,TGTGCCAGCAGTGAAGAGGGATCTAGCACAGATACGCAGTATTTT,CASSEEGSSTDTQYF
TRBJ2-3,TRBV21-1,.,.,TGTGCCAGCAGCAAACCCCGCACAGATACGCAGTATTTT,CASSKPRTDTQYF
TRBJ1-5,TRBV28,once,TRBD1,TGTGCCAGCACCAACGTAGCGGGACAGGAGGGACAGCCCCAGCATTTT,CASTNVAGQEGQPQHF
TRBJ2-1,TRBV10-2,.,TRBD2,TGCGCCAGCAGGGCAGCGGGGAGCTCCTACAATGAGCAGTTCTTC,CASRAAGSSYNEQFF
TRBJ2-1,TRBV9,.,TRBD2,TGTGCCAGCAGCGAGGGACCTAGCGGGAGGGATGAGCAGTTCTTC,CASSEGPSGRDEQFF
TRBJ2-3,TRBV5-1,.,TRBD1,TGCGCCAGCAGGGGAGCGGGACAGGGTTTCCCAGATACGCAGTATTTT,CASRGAGQGFPDTQYF
TRBJ2-5,TRBV5-5,.,.,TGTGCCAGCAGCTTGTGGGAGAACCAAGAGACCCAGTACTTC,CASSLWENQETQYF
TRBJ2-7,TRBV5-6,.,.,TGTGCCAGCAGCTTAATGGAGTCCTACGAGCAGTACTTC,CASSLMESYEQYF
TRBJ1-3,TRBV29-1,once,.,TGCAGCGTTGGCGCAGGAGAGACTGGAAACACCATATATTTT,CSVGAGETGNTIYF
TRBJ1-1,TRBV5-1,.,.,TGCGCCAGCAGCTCGGGGGGACCTGAAGCTTTCTTT,CASSSGGPEAFF
TRBJ1-1,TRBV29-1,once,.,TGCAGCGCCCTGGAGCCCATGAACACTGAAGCTTTCTTT,CSALEPMNTEAFF
TRBJ1-5,TRBV30,few,.,TGTGCCTGGGGCTATGAGAATAGCAATCAGCCCCAGCATTTT,CAWGYENSNQPQHF
TRBJ2-7,TRBV5-4,.,.,TGTGCCAGCAGCCCGGGGTACTCCTACGAGCAGTACTTC,CASSPGYSYEQYF
TRBJ1-2,TRBV11-2,.,TRBD1,TGTGCCAGCAGCCCCCCTGGACAGGGGCATAACTATGGCTACACCTTC,CASSPPGQGHNYGYTF
TRBJ1-2,TRBV13,.,.,TGTGCCAGCAGCTTAGACAGGAGCCCCTATGGCTACACCTTC,CASSLDRSPYGYTF
TRBJ1-1,TRBV6-5,.,.,TGTGCCAGCAGTTACTCTGGAGGAGAGAACACTGAAGCTTTCTTT,CASSYSGGENTEAFF
TRBJ2-7,TRBV7-2,.,.,TGTGCCAGCAGCTTACTGGACGGGAGCTCCTACGAGCAGTACTTC,CASSLLDGSSYEQYF
TRBJ2-2,TRBV25-1,.,TRBD2,TGTGCCAGCAGTGAACAGGGAGGGACCGGGGAGCTGTTTTTT,CASSEQGGTGELFF
TRBJ2-1,TRBV4-3,.,.,TGCGCCAGCAGCGACTCTCTGGTGGAGGAGCAGTTCTTC,CASSDSLVEEQFF